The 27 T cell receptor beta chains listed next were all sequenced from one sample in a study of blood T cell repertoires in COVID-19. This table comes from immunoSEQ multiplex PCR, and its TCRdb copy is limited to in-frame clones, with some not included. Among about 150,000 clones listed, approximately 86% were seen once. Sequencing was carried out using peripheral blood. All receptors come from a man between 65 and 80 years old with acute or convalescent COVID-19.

CDR3 residues: CASSLVARGTEAFF. Here the CDR3 DNA reads TGTGCCAGCAGCTTAGTAGCCCGGGGCACTGAAGCTTTCTTT. The chain has TRBV13 and TRBJ1-1, with unresolved D. Germline loops: CDR1 PRHDT, CDR2 FYEKMQ (reference sequence). There are 14 residues in the CDR3. V was shortened by 1 base and J by 4 bases, with 10 bases between the two germline ends.

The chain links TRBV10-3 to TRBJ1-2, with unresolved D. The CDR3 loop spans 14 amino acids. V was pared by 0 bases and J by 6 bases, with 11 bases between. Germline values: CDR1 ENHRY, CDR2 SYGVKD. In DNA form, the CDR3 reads TGTGCCATCAGTGAGTCGAATCGGGAGAATGGCTACACCTTC. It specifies CAISESNRENGYTF.

CDR3 residues: CASRTGQAESYEQYF. CDR3 bases: TGTGCCAGCAGAACAGGTCAGGCAGAATCCTACGAGCAGTACTTC. This sequence joins TRBV5-5 and TRBJ2-7; possibly TRBD1 for D (5 bases). Germline CDR1 SGHKS, CDR2 YYEKEE (reference sequence). Trimming took 5 bases from V and 1 from J, leaving 16 bases between them. This CDR3 region has 15 residues. Full variable domain (outside the CDR3, taken from reference TRBV5-5 and TRBJ2-7): DAGVTQSPTHLIKTRGQQVTLRCSPISGHKSVSWYQQVLGQGPQFIFQYYEKEERGRGNFPDRFSARQFPNYSSELNVNALLLGDSALYLCASRTGQAESYEQYFGPGTRLTVT.

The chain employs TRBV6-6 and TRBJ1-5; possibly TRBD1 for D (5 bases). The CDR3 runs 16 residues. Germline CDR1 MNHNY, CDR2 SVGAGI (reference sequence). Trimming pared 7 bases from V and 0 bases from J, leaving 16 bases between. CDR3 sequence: CASTGDSFSSNQPQHF. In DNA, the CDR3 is TGTGCCAGCACGGGAGACAGTTTTTCTAGCAATCAGCCCCAGCATTTT.

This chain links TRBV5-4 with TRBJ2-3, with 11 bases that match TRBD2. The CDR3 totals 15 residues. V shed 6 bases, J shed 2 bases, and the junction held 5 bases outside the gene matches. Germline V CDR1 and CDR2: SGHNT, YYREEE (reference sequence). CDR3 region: CASTLGLAVTDTQYF. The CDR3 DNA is TGTGCCAGCACCCTGGGACTAGCGGTCACAGATACGCAGTATTTT.

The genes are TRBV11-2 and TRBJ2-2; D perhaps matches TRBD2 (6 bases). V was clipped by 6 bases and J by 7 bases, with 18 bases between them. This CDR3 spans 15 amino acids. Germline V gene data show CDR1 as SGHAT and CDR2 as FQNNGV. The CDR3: CASSSLGGEVGELFF. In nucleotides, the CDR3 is TGTGCCAGCAGTTCTCTCGGGGGAGAGGTCGGGGAGCTGTTTTTT.

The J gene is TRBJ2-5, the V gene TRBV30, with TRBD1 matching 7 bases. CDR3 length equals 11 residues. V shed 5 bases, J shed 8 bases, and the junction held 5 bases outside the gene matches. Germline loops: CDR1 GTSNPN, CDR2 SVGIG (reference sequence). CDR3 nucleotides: TGTGCCTGGGGGTCAGGGGGAACCCAGTACTTC. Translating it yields CAWGSGGTQYF.

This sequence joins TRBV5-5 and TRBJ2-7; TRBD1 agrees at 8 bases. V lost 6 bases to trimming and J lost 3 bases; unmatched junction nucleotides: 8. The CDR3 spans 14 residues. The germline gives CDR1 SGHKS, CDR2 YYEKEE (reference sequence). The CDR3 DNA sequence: TGTGCCAGCACCCCGACAGGGGACCTCTACGAGCAGTACTTC. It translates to CASTPTGDLYEQYF.

CDR3 in amino acids: CASSLRAGGAETQYF. The CDR3 DNA follows: TGTGCCAGCAGTTTAAGAGCGGGAGGGGCAGAGACCCAGTACTTC. This rearrangement joins TRBV28 to TRBJ2-5; 10 nucleotides match TRBD2. The germline V gene encodes CDR1 MDHEN and CDR2 SYDVKM. Trimming at V came to 2 bases and at J to 4 bases, leaving 4 bases not matched to a gene. The length of the CDR3 is 15 residues.

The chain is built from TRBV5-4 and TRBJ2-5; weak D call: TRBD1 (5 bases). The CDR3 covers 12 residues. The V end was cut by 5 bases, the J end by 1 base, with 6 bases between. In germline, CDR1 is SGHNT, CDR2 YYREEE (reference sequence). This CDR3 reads CASRGPQETQYF. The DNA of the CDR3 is TGTGCCAGCAGGGGGCCCCAAGAGACCCAGTACTTC.

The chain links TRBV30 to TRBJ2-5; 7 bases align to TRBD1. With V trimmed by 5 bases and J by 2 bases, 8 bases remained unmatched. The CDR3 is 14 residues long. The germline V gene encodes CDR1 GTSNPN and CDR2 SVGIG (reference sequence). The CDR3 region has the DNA TGTGCCTGGGGAACCGGGACAGCTCAAGAGACCCAGTACTTC. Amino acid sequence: CAWGTGTAQETQYF.

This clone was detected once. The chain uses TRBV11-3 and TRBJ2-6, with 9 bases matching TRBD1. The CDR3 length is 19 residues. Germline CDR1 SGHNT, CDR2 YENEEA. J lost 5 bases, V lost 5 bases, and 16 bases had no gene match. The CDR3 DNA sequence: TGTGCCAGCAGCCCAGGCGCCGGGACAGGGTCCTACAGGGCCAACGTCCTGACTTTC. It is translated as CASSPGAGTGSYRANVLTF.

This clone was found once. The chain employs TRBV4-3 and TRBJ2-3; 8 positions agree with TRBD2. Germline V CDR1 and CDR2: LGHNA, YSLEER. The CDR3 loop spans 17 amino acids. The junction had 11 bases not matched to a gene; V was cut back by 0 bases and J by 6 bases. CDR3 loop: CASSQEMAREVGDTQYF. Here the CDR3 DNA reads TGCGCCAGCAGCCAAGAAATGGCGCGGGAGGTGGGGGATACGCAGTATTTT.

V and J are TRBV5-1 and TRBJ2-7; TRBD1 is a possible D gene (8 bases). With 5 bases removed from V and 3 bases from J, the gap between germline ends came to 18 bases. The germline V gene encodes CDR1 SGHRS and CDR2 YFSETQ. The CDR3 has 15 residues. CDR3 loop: CASRTSTGGDYEQYF. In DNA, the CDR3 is TGCGCCAGCAGAACGTCCACAGGGGGGGACTACGAGCAGTACTTC.

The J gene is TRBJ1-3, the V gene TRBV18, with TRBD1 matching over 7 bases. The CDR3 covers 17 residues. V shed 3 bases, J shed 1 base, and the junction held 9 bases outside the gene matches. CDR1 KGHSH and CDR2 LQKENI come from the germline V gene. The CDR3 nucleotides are TGTGCCAGCTCACCCGACAGGGCCTTGACGTCTGGAAACACCATATATTTT. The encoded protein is CASSPDRALTSGNTIYF.

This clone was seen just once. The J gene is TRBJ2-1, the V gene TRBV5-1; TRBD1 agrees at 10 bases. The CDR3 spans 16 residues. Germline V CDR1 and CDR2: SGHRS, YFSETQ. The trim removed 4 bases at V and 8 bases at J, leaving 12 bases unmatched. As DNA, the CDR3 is TGCGCCAGCAGCCCCGAAGGACAGGGGGGGGTCGATGAGCAGTTCTTC. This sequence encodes CASSPEGQGGVDEQFF.

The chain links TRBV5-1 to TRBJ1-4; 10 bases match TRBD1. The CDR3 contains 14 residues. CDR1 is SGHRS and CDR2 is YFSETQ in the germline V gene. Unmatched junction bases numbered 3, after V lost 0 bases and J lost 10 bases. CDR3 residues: CASSLGQGAGKLFF. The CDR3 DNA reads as TGCGCCAGCAGCTTGGGACAGGGGGCTGGAAAACTGTTTTTT.

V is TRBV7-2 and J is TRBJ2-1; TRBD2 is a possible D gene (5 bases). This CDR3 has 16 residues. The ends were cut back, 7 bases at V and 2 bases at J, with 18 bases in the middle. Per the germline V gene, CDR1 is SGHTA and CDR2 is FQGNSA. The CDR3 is CASNKAAAPTYNEQFF. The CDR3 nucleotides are TGTGCCAGCAACAAGGCAGCGGCCCCCACCTACAATGAGCAGTTCTTC.

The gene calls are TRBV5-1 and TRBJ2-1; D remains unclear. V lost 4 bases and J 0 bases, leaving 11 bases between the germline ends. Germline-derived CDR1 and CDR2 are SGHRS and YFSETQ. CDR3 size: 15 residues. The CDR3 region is CASSLTHLSYNEQFF. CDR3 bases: TGCGCCAGCAGCCTGACTCACCTCTCCTACAATGAGCAGTTCTTC.

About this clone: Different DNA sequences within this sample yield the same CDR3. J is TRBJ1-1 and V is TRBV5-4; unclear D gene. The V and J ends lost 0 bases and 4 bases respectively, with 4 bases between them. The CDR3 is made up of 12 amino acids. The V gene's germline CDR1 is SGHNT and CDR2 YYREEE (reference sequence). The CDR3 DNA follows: TGTGCCAGCAGCTTGGACAGCACTGAAGCTTTCTTT. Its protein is CASSLDSTEAFF.

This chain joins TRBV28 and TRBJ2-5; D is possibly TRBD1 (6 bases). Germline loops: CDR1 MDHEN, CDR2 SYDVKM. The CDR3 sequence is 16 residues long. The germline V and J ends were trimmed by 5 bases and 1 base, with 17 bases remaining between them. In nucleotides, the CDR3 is TGTGCCAGCAGTGGAGGTTACAGGGAACCCCAAGAGACCCAGTACTTC. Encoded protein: CASSGGYREPQETQYF.

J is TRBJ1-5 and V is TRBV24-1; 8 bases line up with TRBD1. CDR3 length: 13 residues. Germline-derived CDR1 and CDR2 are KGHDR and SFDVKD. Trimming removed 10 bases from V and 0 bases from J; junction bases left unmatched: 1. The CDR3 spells CATQGDSNQPQHF. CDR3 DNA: TGTGCCACACAGGGGGATAGCAATCAGCCCCAGCATTTT.

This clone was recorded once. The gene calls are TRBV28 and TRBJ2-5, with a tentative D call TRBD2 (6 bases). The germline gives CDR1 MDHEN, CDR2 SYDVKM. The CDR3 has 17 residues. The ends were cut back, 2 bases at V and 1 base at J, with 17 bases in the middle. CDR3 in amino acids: CASSLGGGSPTQETQYF. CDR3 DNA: TGTGCCAGCAGTTTAGGTGGGGGGAGCCCAACCCAAGAGACCCAGTACTTC. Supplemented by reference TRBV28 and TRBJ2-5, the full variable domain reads DVKVTQSSRYLVKRTGEKVFLECVQDMDHENMFWYRQDPGLGLRLIYFSYDVKMKEKGDIPEGYSVSREKKERFSLILESASTNQTSMYLCASSLGGGSPTQETQYFGPGTRLLVL.

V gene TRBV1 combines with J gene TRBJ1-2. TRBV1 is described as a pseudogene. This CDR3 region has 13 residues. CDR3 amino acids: CTSSQEGGYGYTF. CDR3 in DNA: TGCACCAGCAGCCAAGAGGGGGGCTATGGCTACACCTTC.

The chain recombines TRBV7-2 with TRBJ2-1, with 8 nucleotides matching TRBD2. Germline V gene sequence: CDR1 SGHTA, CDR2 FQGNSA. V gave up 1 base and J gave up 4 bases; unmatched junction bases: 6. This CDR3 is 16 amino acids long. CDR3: CASSLGAAGAYNEQFF. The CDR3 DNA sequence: TGTGCCAGCAGCTTAGGCGCAGCGGGAGCATACAATGAGCAGTTCTTC.

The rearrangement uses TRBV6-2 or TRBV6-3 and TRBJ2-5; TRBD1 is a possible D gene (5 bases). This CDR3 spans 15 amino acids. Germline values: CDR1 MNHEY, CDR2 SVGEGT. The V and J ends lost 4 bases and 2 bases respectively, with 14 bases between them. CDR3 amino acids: CASSSFGQGQETQYF. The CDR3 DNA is TGTGCCAGCAGTTCTTTCGGGCAGGGACAAGAGACCCAGTACTTC.

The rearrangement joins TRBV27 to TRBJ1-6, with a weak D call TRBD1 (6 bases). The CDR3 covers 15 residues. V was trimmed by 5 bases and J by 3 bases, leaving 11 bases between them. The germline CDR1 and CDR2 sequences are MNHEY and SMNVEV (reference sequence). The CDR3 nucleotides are TGTGCCAGCAGTCCTCAGGGGCACTATAATTCACCCCTCCACTTT. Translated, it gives CASSPQGHYNSPLHF.